A selection of T cell receptor beta chains follows, all from one sample in a study of CD4+ T cells in melanoma. Clones were read by immunoSEQ multiplex PCR, and TCRdb kept only the in-frame ones, dropping some. Altogether tens of thousands of clones are present, almost 70% being singletons, with the ten largest covering roughly 4.9%. The sample was tumor tissue. Every receptor here comes from a human donor with melanoma. CDR3s include the opening cysteine and the closing phenylalanine or tryptophan. A D gene is named only where the DNA matches it firmly. Not all rows give a size; the values are once, few, many and, for expanded clones, a class.

D gene,J gene,V gene,clone size,CDR3 DNA,CDR3 protein
TRBD1,TRBJ1-1,TRBV7-3,.,TGTGCCAGCAGCTTGGACAGGGCTGTGAACACTGAAGCTTTCTTT,CASSLDRAVNTEAFF
.,TRBJ2-7,TRBV2,.,TGTGCCAGCAGTGAAGCTAACAGAGACTACGAGCAGTACTTC,CASSEANRDYEQYF
.,TRBJ2-1,TRBV5-1,few,TGCGCCAGCAGCTTGGAGGGGGGGTTTGTCAATGAGCAGTTCTTC,CASSLEGGFVNEQFF
.,TRBJ1-2,TRBV29-1,once,TGCAGCGTTGAAGGGATACAGGCCAGCGGCTACACCTTC,CSVEGIQASGYTF
TRBD2,TRBJ2-2,TRBV11-1,.,TGTGCCAGCAGCCCCGGAGGGAGCGGGGGGATCACCGGGGAGCTGTTTTTT,CASSPGGSGGITGELFF
TRBD2,TRBJ2-5,TRBV29-1,.,TGCAGCCTCCTCGGGGTAGCGGGGGGACAAGAGACCCAGTACTTC,CSLLGVAGGQETQYF
.,TRBJ2-2,TRBV29-1,few,TGCAGCGTTGATCAGGGGCCGATGAACACCGGGGAGCTGTTTTTT,CSVDQGPMNTGELFF
TRBD1,TRBJ2-5,TRBV29-1,.,TGCAGCGTTGAGAGGGACAGGGGGACCCAGTACTTC,CSVERDRGTQYF
TRBD2,TRBJ2-7,TRBV5-3,.,TGTGCCAGAAGCCGACTAGCGGGGGGGCCGGCTCCAGGGTACGAGCAGTACTTC,CARSRLAGGPAPGYEQYF
TRBD1,TRBJ2-7,TRBV6-5,.,TGTGCCAGCAGTTTTGGACAGGGACATAAGCAGTACTTC,CASSFGQGHKQYF
.,TRBJ1-2,TRBV5-1,.,TGCGCCAGCAGCTTGGCAGACAGGTACTATGGCTACACCTTC,CASSLADRYYGYTF
.,TRBJ1-5,TRBV19,.,TGTGCCAGTAGTCGGGGACCCCCCAATCAGCCCCAGCATTTT,CASSRGPPNQPQHF
.,TRBJ2-7,TRBV9,.,TGTGCCAGCAGCCTGGGGCTGAGCTCCTACGAGCAGTACTTC,CASSLGLSSYEQYF
TRBD1,TRBJ1-1,TRBV5-5,few,TGTGCCAGCAGCTTGGGGAGGACAGGGTTAACTGAAGCTTTCTTT,CASSLGRTGLTEAFF
TRBD2,TRBJ2-5,TRBV5-1,.,TGCGCCAGCAGCATGGGCGCTAGCGGGGGCCCGGGGGAGACCCAGTACTTC,CASSMGASGGPGETQYF